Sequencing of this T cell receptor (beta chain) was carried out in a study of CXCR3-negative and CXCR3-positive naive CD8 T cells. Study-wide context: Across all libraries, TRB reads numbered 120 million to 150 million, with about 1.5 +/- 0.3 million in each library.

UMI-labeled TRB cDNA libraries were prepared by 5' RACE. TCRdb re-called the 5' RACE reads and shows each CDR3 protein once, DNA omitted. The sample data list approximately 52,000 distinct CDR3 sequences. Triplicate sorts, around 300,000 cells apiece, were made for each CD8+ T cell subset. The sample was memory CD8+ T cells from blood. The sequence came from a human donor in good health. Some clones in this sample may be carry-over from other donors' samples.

The CDR3 sequence is CATSKDSSGANVLTF. This chain joins TRBV15 and TRBJ2-6. This CDR3 spans 15 amino acids. Looked up from germline, CDR1 is LNHNV and CDR2 is YYDKDF (reference sequence).